The TCR beta chain under discussion was sequenced for a study of early T cells in non-severe SARS-CoV-2 infection. Overall study results and limits: Private and CD4 specificities were missed by VDJdb matching, skewed to anti-spike CD8.

Individual cDNA molecules were tagged with unique molecular identifiers. MiXCR, run by TCRdb on the 5' RACE reads, gives a single entry per CDR3 protein. The repertoire has 25,000 or so distinct CDR3 sequences, roughly 6% of them found once; the top ten carry roughly 2.5%. By its share, this clonotype is medium-sized. What it binds is not known. CDR3 length equals 11 residues. The germline V and J ends were trimmed by 3 bases and 6 bases, with 7 bases remaining between them. Germline-derived CDR1 and CDR2 are SQVTM and ANQGSEA. The TCR originated in an adult who was a healthcare worker with PCR-confirmed SARS-CoV-2 infection or an uninfected control (not recorded which). The rearrangement joins TRBV29-1 to TRBJ2-3; no firm D call. Sequenced material: whole blood. CDR3 coding DNA: TGCAGCGTTGACTGGGTGGATACGCAGTATTTT. Its translation: CSVDWVDTQYF.